This T cell receptor beta chain was sequenced during a study of shared clonotypes between healthy human individuals. As for the study in general: Donor ages ranged 18 to 49 years: a couple of women, a few men.

CDR1 is SGHVS, CDR2 FQNEAQ, per germline. The V end lost 11 bases, the J end lost 4 bases, and 14 bases lay between the germline ends. This CDR3 comprises 13 residues. It was CD45RO-negative cells, positively selected for CCR7, that made up naive CD8 cells, with terminally differentiated effector memory CD45RA+ cells excluded. Participating donors were healthy, HIV-negative adults free of recent acute infections or vaccinations. Around 32,000 T cell genomes, or about 190 ng DNA, went into the sorted-subset replicate PCRs. How the authors handled the data: ImmunoSEQ junction-only sequences lacked quality scores, so their filtering differed. Produced via immunoSEQ multiplex PCR; TCRdb's table is partial and in-frame only. The V and J calls and the clone size are those of that table, but D and trimming were determined from the DNA. There are some 1,900,000 clones in the sample; approximately 95% occur only once, and more than 0.9% lies in the top ten.

The clonotype comes from a man between 18 and 29 years old in good health. Material for sequencing was naive CD8+ T cells sorted from blood. The chain has TRBV7-8 and TRBJ1-4; a weak D match, TRBD1 (5 bases). This CDR3 is CAGADEGNEKLFF. The CDR3 DNA reads as TGTGCCGGGGCGGACGAGGGTAATGAAAAACTGTTTTTT.